This T cell receptor (beta chain) was observed in a study of blood T cell repertoires in COVID-19. The germline CDR1 and CDR2 sequences are SGHRS and YFSETQ. Trimming removed 0 bases at V and 1 base at J, with 9 bases between. The CDR3 sequence is 15 residues long. Assay: immunoSEQ multiplex PCR; the TCRdb copy retains only in-frame clones and omits some. The sample carries roughly 15,000 clones, 73% recorded once. V is TRBV5-1 and J is TRBJ2-3, with D perhaps matching TRBD2 (5 bases). The specimen sequenced was peripheral blood. The sequence came from a man in his 70s with acute or convalescent COVID-19. CDR3 in DNA: TGCGCCAGCAGCTTGGACGACTATGGCACAGATACGCAGTATTTT. Translating it yields CASSLDDYGTDTQYF.